The rows below give T cell receptor beta chains drawn from one sample of a study of vaccination effects on CD4 cells after COVID-19. No antigens are known for them. Data came from immunoSEQ multiplex PCR; TCRdb stores just in-frame clones and leaves some out. The data contain around 46,000 clones, around 67% of them seen just once; the ten biggest clones take up nearly 5.5%. This sample comprised CD4+ T cells from PBMCs cultured without peptide, obtained before COVID-19 vaccination. The receptors shown here come from a human donor who received a COVID-19 vaccine. The CDR3 runs from the conserved cysteine through the conserved F or W. The D gene is left open where the match is weak. For some rows the clone size is stated as once, few or many, or as a class when expanded; others skip it.

few	13	TRBJ1-2	TRBV18	-	CASSQGRDYGYTF	TGTGCCAGCTCACAGGGGCGAGACTATGGCTACACCTTC
-	15	TRBJ2-3	TRBV2	TRBD2	CASRVLAGGQDTQYF	TGTGCCAGCAGGGTACTAGCGGGGGGGCAAGATACGCAGTATTTT
-	14	TRBJ1-2	TRBV7-8	TRBD1	CASSFPDRGYGYTF	TGTGCCAGCAGCTTTCCGGACAGGGGCTATGGCTACACCTTC
once	15	TRBJ1-2	TRBV28	-	CASRPFDGAPYGYTF	TGTGCCAGCAGACCATTCGACGGGGCACCTTATGGCTACACCTTC
-	11	TRBJ2-5	TRBV20-1	-	CSARQGETQYF	TGCAGTGCTAGACAGGGGGAGACCCAGTACTTC
-	13	TRBJ1-4	TRBV30	-	CAWSAGTAEKLFF	TGTGCCTGGAGTGCCGGGACTGCTGAAAAACTGTTTTTT
-	14	TRBJ1-5	TRBV6-1	-	CASSDQGGGQPQHF	TGTGCCAGCAGTGACCAGGGTGGGGGCCAGCCCCAGCATTTT
few	14	TRBJ2-1	TRBV6-1	TRBD2	CASRPQRERGEQFF	TGTGCCAGCAGACCCCAGCGGGAGCGGGGTGAGCAGTTCTTC
-	18	TRBJ2-3	TRBV13	TRBD2	CASSLFVRASGVTDTQYF	TGTGCCAGCAGCTTATTCGTGCGGGCTAGCGGGGTTACAGATACGCAGTATTTT
-	18	TRBJ2-1	TRBV24-1	TRBD2	CATSDPGLAGSSYNEQFF	TGTGCCACCAGTGATCCCGGACTAGCGGGGAGCTCCTACAATGAGCAGTTCTTC
few	14	TRBJ1-1	TRBV18	TRBD1	CASSPGGQGVWAFF	TGTGCCAGCTCACCGGGCGGACAGGGCGTGTGGGCTTTCTTT
-	11	TRBJ1-2	TRBV12-3/TRBV12-4	-	CASSLRGGYTF	TGTGCCAGCAGCCTCCGGGGCGGCTACACCTTC